Shown below are 21 T cell receptor beta chains from a single sample sequenced in a study of identical twins. Each CDR3 protein is one row after TCRdb ran MiXCR on the 5' RACE reads. The top ten clones hold roughly 0.9% of a sample with about 520,000 distinct CDR3 sequences, roughly 21% of them seen once. These data also formed part of another study, on T cells expressing NK-cell markers.

Material: CD4+ T cells sorted from blood. All receptors come from a young woman in good health.

This clonotype was seen a few times. The chain uses TRBV20-1 and TRBJ2-7; D unclear. Trimming left V 0 bases short and J 2 bases short, with 11 bases between. Per the germline V gene, CDR1 is DFQATT and CDR2 is SNEGSKA (reference sequence). There are 14 residues in the CDR3. CDR3 region: CSARDPTLTYEQYF. The CDR3 region has the DNA TGCAGTGCTAGAGATCCAACGTTGACCTACGAGCAGTACTTC.

The rearrangement uses TRBV11-2 and TRBJ2-1; no definite D call. Between the trimmed V and J ends, which lost 3 bases and 0 bases, there was a span of 6 bases. The CDR3 is 14 residues long. The V gene's germline CDR1 is SGHAT and CDR2 FQNNGV. The CDR3 region has the DNA TGTGCCAGCAGCTTCAGGAGCTCCTACAATGAGCAGTTCTTC. Translation gives CASSFRSSYNEQFF.

This clonotype was observed a few times. The V call is TRBV29-1, the J call TRBJ2-2; 9 bases agree with TRBD2. The CDR3 totals 15 residues. The germline V gene has CDR1 SQVTM and CDR2 ANQGSEA. Trimming at V came to 7 bases and at J to 3 bases, leaving 9 bases not matched to a gene. The DNA for the CDR3 is TGCAGCGCAAAGACTAGCGGAGATCACACCGGGGAGCTGTTTTTT. Its translation is CSAKTSGDHTGELFF.

This clonotype was counted only a few times. The chain has TRBV11-2 and TRBJ2-1; D not certain. The germline V gene encodes CDR1 SGHAT and CDR2 FQNNGV. This CDR3 comprises 15 residues. V shed 3 bases and J shed 0 bases, with 9 bases lying between them. CDR3 amino acids: CASSLHKSSYNEQFF. Here the CDR3 DNA reads TGTGCCAGCAGCTTGCATAAGAGCTCCTACAATGAGCAGTTCTTC.

The chain is built from TRBV28 and TRBJ1-5, with TRBD1 matching over 9 bases. The CDR3 contains 15 residues. Germline values: CDR1 MDHEN, CDR2 SYDVKM. V was clipped by 5 bases and J by 6 bases; unmatched bases: 8. This chain's CDR3 is CASSLGTGRRQPQHF. The DNA for the CDR3 is TGTGCCAGCAGTCTTGGGACAGGGAGGCGTCAGCCCCAGCATTTT.

The rearrangement links TRBV20-1 to TRBJ2-3; 10 nucleotides align to TRBD2. The V segment lost 0 bases and the J segment 6 bases; nucleotides outside the gene matches: 9. From germline, CDR1 is DFQATT and CDR2 SNEGSKA (reference sequence). CDR3 length equals 16 residues. For the CDR3, the DNA is TGCAGTGCTAGAGATCCCCTAGCGGGAGCCTCGGATACGCAGTATTTT. It yields the protein CSARDPLAGASDTQYF.

V usage is TRBV6-1 and J usage is TRBJ2-6; tentatively, D is TRBD1 (6 bases). V was pared by 7 bases and J by 2 bases, with 18 bases between. The germline CDR1 and CDR2 sequences are MNHNS and SASEGT. The CDR3 consists of 17 residues. The CDR3 nucleotides read TGTGCCAGCAAGGTGGACAGCCTGGGGCCTGGGGCCAACGTCCTGACTTTC. Translating gives CASKVDSLGPGANVLTF.

This clonotype turned up a few times. J is TRBJ2-1 and V is TRBV20-1; 7 positions agree with TRBD2. In germline, CDR1 is DFQATT, CDR2 SNEGSKA (reference sequence). V was pared by 3 bases and J by 7 bases, with 9 bases of the junction left unmatched. CDR3 length equals 14 residues. As DNA, the CDR3 is TGCAGTGCTAGGCCTAGCGGTACTCGTAATGAGCAGTTCTTC. Encoded protein: CSARPSGTRNEQFF.

This chain connects TRBV20-1 to TRBJ2-3; D not certain. The CDR3 is 11 residues long. CDR1 and CDR2 from the germline V gene are DFQATT and SNEGSKA (reference sequence). Trimming stripped 3 bases from V and 7 bases from J, with 8 bases between. The CDR3: CSASYVNTQYF. Written as DNA, the CDR3 is TGCAGTGCTAGTTATGTTAATACGCAGTATTTT.

DNA of the CDR3: TGCAGTGCTCCCCCGGATCAACTCTATGGCTACACCTTC. Its translation is CSAPPDQLYGYTF. The chain links TRBV20-1 to TRBJ1-2; no definite D call. The V gene's germline CDR1 is DFQATT and CDR2 SNEGSKA (reference sequence). With 5 bases removed from V and 4 bases from J, the gap between germline ends came to 14 bases. The CDR3 spans 13 residues.

The chain recombines TRBV7-2 with TRBJ2-5; D not resolved. CDR1 and CDR2 from the germline V gene are SGHTA and FQGNSA. Trimming removed 3 bases from V and 1 base from J, with 6 bases in between. CDR3 length equals 13 residues. The CDR3 spells CASSFTIQETQYF. CDR3 in DNA: TGTGCCAGCAGCTTCACGATCCAAGAGACCCAGTACTTC.

In its sample, this clonotype was seen a few times. The chain carries TRBV5-6 and TRBJ2-1, with 11 bases fitting TRBD2. Germline CDR1 SGHDT, CDR2 YYEEEE. V shed 0 bases, J shed 8 bases, and the junction held 4 bases outside the gene matches. The CDR3 has 15 amino acids. The CDR3 bases are TGTGCCAGCAGCTTGGTCCTAGCGGGGGGAGATGAGCAGTTCTTC. Its protein product is CASSLVLAGGDEQFF.

The rearrangement uses TRBV10-3 and TRBJ2-1, with D tentatively TRBD1 or TRBD2 (5 bases each). CDR1 and CDR2 (germline): ENHRY, SYGVKD. The ends were cut back, 4 bases at V and 7 bases at J, with 11 bases in the middle. This CDR3 has 13 residues. The CDR3 loop is CAISGGTINEQFF. The CDR3 DNA reads TGTGCCATCAGTGGGGGGACCATAAATGAGCAGTTCTTC.

The V gene is TRBV20-1, the J gene TRBJ2-5; unclear D gene. Germline CDR1 DFQATT, CDR2 SNEGSKA (reference sequence). V was shortened by 4 bases and J by 4 bases, with 16 bases between the two germline ends. The CDR3 is 14 residues long. The DNA for the CDR3 is TGCAGTGCTAATATTGTTTTGGGTAGAGAGACCCAGTACTTC. It yields the protein CSANIVLGRETQYF.

This clonotype was counted a few times. This rearrangement joins TRBV4-3 to TRBJ1-2, with D hard to call. Germline V CDR1 and CDR2: LGHNA, YSLEER. The length of the CDR3 is 15 residues. The V end lost 0 bases, the J end lost 4 bases, and 12 bases lay between the germline ends. Here the CDR3 DNA reads TGCGCCAGCAGCCAAGAGGGTTTGGCAGTCTATGGCTACACCTTC. It specifies CASSQEGLAVYGYTF.

This clonotype was seen many times. The rearrangement uses TRBV12-3 or TRBV12-4 and TRBJ1-1; D is undetermined. There are 13 residues in the CDR3. V was pared by 2 bases and J by 0 bases, with 4 bases between. Written as DNA, the CDR3 is TGTGCCAGCAGTTTAAACCTGAACACTGAAGCTTTCTTT. This translates into CASSLNLNTEAFF.

This chain uses TRBV5-5 with TRBJ2-5; D may be TRBD1 (6 bases). Trimming cost V 2 bases and J 1 base, with 15 bases left between them. The germline V gene encodes CDR1 SGHKS and CDR2 YYEKEE (reference sequence). The CDR3 length is 16 residues. The CDR3 nucleotides read TGTGCCAGCAGCTTCGGAGGTGCAGGGGCCCAAGAGACCCAGTACTTC. This encodes CASSFGGAGAQETQYF.

This clonotype was seen a few times. This rearrangement joins TRBV12-3 or TRBV12-4 to TRBJ2-1; perhaps TRBD2 as D (5 bases). V lost 7 bases, J lost 1 base, and 11 bases lay in between. This CDR3 spans 14 amino acids. CDR3: CASTVSGSYNEQFF. The DNA of the CDR3 is TGTGCCAGCACCGTATCGGGGTCCTACAATGAGCAGTTCTTC.

V and J are TRBV2 and TRBJ1-1; tentative D call: TRBD1 (5 bases). Germline assignment: CDR1 SNHLY and CDR2 FYNNEI. This CDR3 spans 15 amino acids. V was cut by 4 bases and J by 3 bases, with 15 bases left in between. The DNA for the CDR3 is TGTGCCAGCAGTGTAGCCCCAGGGAGAGACACTGAAGCTTTCTTT. This encodes CASSVAPGRDTEAFF.

The gene calls are TRBV4-3 and TRBJ2-1, with 7 bases matching TRBD2. Germline loops: CDR1 LGHNA, CDR2 YSLEER. This CDR3 has 15 amino acids. J was trimmed by 7 bases and V by 0 bases; bases with no gene match: 6. The CDR3 here is CASSQEWGGRNEQFF. The CDR3 nucleotides read TGCGCCAGCAGCCAAGAATGGGGCGGGAGAAATGAGCAGTTCTTC.

The chain recombines TRBV6-5 with TRBJ1-2; D not resolved. The CDR3 loop spans 15 amino acids. Germline CDR1 MNHEY, CDR2 SVGAGI. V shed 0 bases and J shed 4 bases, with 12 bases lying between them. The CDR3 region is CASSYSSGVSYGYTF. CDR3 DNA: TGTGCCAGCAGTTACTCCAGCGGGGTCTCCTATGGCTACACCTTC.